The 2 T cell receptor beta chains in this list originate from one sample, sequenced in a study of identical twins. In TCRdb, the 5' RACE reads were re-called with MiXCR into one record per CDR3 protein. This sample carries 450,000 or so distinct CDR3 sequences, approximately 17% of them seen once, and the ten largest clones take approximately 12%. The sequenced sample was naive T cells sorted from blood. All receptors derive from a man over 45 in good health.

The chain has TRBV20-1 and TRBJ1-6; D remains ambiguous. This CDR3 spans 16 amino acids. The V end lost 0 bases, the J end lost 3 bases, and 12 bases lay between the germline ends. CDR1 is DFQATT and CDR2 is SNEGSKA in the germline V gene (reference sequence). In DNA, the CDR3 is TGCAGTGCTAGAGATCTATCCAGGAACTATAATTCACCCCTCCACTTT. Translated: CSARDLSRNYNSPLHF.

V usage is TRBV7-2 and J usage is TRBJ1-2; D not resolved. Germline CDR1 and CDR2: SGHTA and FQGNSA. V was pared by 7 bases and J by 3 bases, with 15 bases between. CDR3 length equals 14 residues. In DNA, the CDR3 is TGTGCCAGCAAGGGCCCCTCCAATTACTATGGCTACACCTTC. This codes for CASKGPSNYYGYTF.